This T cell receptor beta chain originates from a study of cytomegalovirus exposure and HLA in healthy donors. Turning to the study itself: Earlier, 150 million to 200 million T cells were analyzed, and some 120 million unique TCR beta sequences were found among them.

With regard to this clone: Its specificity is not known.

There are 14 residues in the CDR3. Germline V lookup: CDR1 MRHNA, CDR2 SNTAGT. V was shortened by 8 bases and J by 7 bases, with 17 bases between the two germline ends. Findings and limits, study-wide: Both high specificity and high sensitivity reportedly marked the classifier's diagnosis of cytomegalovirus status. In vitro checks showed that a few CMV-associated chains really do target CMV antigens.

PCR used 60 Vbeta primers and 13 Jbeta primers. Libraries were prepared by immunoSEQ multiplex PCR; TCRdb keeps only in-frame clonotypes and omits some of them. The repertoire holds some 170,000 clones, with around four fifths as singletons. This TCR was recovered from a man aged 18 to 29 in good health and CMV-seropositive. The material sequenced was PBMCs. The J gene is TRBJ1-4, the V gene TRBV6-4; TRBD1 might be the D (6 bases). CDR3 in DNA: TGTGCCAGCGGCCGGGACGGGGGGCGTGAAAAACTGTTTTTT. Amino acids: CASGRDGGREKLFF.